A selection of T cell receptor beta chains follows, all from one sample in a study of a mutant IDH1 vaccine in newly diagnosed glioma. Clones were sequenced by immunoSEQ multiplex PCR, and TCRdb holds only the in-frame ones, with some missing. The sample records about 83,000 clones, about 91% being singletons. Their specific antigens are unknown. This specimen consisted of PBMCs, obtained from a glioma patient whose treatment included an IDH1 peptide vaccine. Source of these receptors: a woman aged 45 to 65 with glioma. The CDR3 runs from the conserved cysteine through the conserved F or W. Fields, in order: CDR3 DNA, CDR3 protein, D gene, CDR3 length, J gene, clone size, V gene. The D gene is left open where the match is weak. Clone size appears in some rows only: once, few, many, or a class for an expanded clone.

cdr3_nt: TGCGCCAGCAGCGGGGACACGAGGGGTGAAGCTTTCTTT
cdr3_aa: CASSGDTRGEAFF
d_call: .
cdr3_length: 13
j_call: TRBJ1-1
clone_size: .
v_call: TRBV5-1

cdr3_nt: TGTGCCTGGAGTGTAGTGAGGCAGGGTGGCGAGCAGTACTTC
cdr3_aa: CAWSVVRQGGEQYF
d_call: .
cdr3_length: 14
j_call: TRBJ2-7
clone_size: .
v_call: TRBV30

cdr3_nt: TGTGCCAGCAGCTTCCAGGGATATAATTCACCCCTCCACTTT
cdr3_aa: CASSFQGYNSPLHF
d_call: .
cdr3_length: 14
j_call: TRBJ1-6
clone_size: .
v_call: TRBV5-6

cdr3_nt: TGTGCCGGTGGGTCCCCGGGCCGAACCGGGGAGCTGTTTTTT
cdr3_aa: CAGGSPGRTGELFF
d_call: .
cdr3_length: 14
j_call: TRBJ2-2
clone_size: .
v_call: TRBV28

cdr3_nt: TGTGCCAGCAGTCCGCCGGGGGGCGGGATCGACTACGAGCAGTACTTC
cdr3_aa: CASSPPGGGIDYEQYF
d_call: .
cdr3_length: 16
j_call: TRBJ2-7
clone_size: .
v_call: TRBV6-6

cdr3_nt: TGTGCCAGCAGCTTGGGCCCCTCGGGGGACTACTACAATGAGCAGTTCTTC
cdr3_aa: CASSLGPSGDYYNEQFF
d_call: TRBD2
cdr3_length: 17
j_call: TRBJ2-1
clone_size: .
v_call: TRBV5-6

cdr3_nt: TGTGCCAGCAGTTTGGGGGGGCACACTGAAGCTTTCTTT
cdr3_aa: CASSLGGHTEAFF
d_call: .
cdr3_length: 13
j_call: TRBJ1-1
clone_size: .
v_call: TRBV28

cdr3_nt: TGCGCCAGCAGTGAGTCGACTGTAGGAGTTGAGCAGTTCTTC
cdr3_aa: CASSESTVGVEQFF
d_call: .
cdr3_length: 14
j_call: TRBJ2-1
clone_size: .
v_call: TRBV10-2

cdr3_nt: TGTGCCAGCTCACCACCGGGGCAGTACAATGAGCAGTTCTTC
cdr3_aa: CASSPPGQYNEQFF
d_call: .
cdr3_length: 14
j_call: TRBJ2-1
clone_size: .
v_call: TRBV18

cdr3_nt: TGCGCCAACCAGTCAAGGCCGGATGGCTACACCTTC
cdr3_aa: CANQSRPDGYTF
d_call: .
cdr3_length: 12
j_call: TRBJ1-2
clone_size: .
v_call: TRBV23-1

cdr3_nt: TGTGCCAGCAGTTCAGGGGTCGGCACTGAAGCTTTCTTT
cdr3_aa: CASSSGVGTEAFF
d_call: .
cdr3_length: 13
j_call: TRBJ1-1
clone_size: .
v_call: TRBV7-9

cdr3_nt: TGTGCCAGCAGTTTCGGGGGTTCCGGGGAGCTGTTTTTT
cdr3_aa: CASSFGGSGELFF
d_call: .
cdr3_length: 13
j_call: TRBJ2-2
clone_size: .
v_call: TRBV27

cdr3_nt: TGCGCCAGCAGCCTGGTTTACACCGGGGAGCTGTTTTTT
cdr3_aa: CASSLVYTGELFF
d_call: .
cdr3_length: 13
j_call: TRBJ2-2
clone_size: .
v_call: TRBV5-1

cdr3_nt: TGTGCCAGCAGTCCTCCGGCTAGCGGTTCTAACACCGGGGAGCTGTTTTTT
cdr3_aa: CASSPPASGSNTGELFF
d_call: TRBD2
cdr3_length: 17
j_call: TRBJ2-2
clone_size: .
v_call: TRBV28

cdr3_nt: TGTGCCAGCAGCAGAGGGGCTAGCGGGATTACGCAGTATTTT
cdr3_aa: CASSRGASGITQYF
d_call: TRBD2
cdr3_length: 14
j_call: TRBJ2-3
clone_size: .
v_call: TRBV11-2

cdr3_nt: TGTGCCAGTAGTATGCGGAAACGGACACAAGAGACCCAGTACTTC
cdr3_aa: CASSMRKRTQETQYF
d_call: .
cdr3_length: 15
j_call: TRBJ2-5
clone_size: .
v_call: TRBV19

cdr3_nt: TGCGCCAGCAGCTTGGGGGACACCAACACGGAGACCCAGTACTTC
cdr3_aa: CASSLGDTNTETQYF
d_call: .
cdr3_length: 15
j_call: TRBJ2-5
clone_size: .
v_call: TRBV5-1

cdr3_nt: TGTGCCAGCAGTTTATCCCTAGCGGGAGCTGCATGGGAGCAGTTCTTC
cdr3_aa: CASSLSLAGAAWEQFF
d_call: TRBD2
cdr3_length: 16
j_call: TRBJ2-1
clone_size: .
v_call: TRBV27

cdr3_nt: TGCGCCAGCAGCCAAGGCGCCGGACTCAATCAGCCCCAGCATTTT
cdr3_aa: CASSQGAGLNQPQHF
d_call: .
cdr3_length: 15
j_call: TRBJ1-5
clone_size: .
v_call: TRBV4-1

cdr3_nt: TGTGCCAGCAGCGCGAGCGGGAGTGGATACGAGCAGTACTTC
cdr3_aa: CASSASGSGYEQYF
d_call: TRBD2
cdr3_length: 14
j_call: TRBJ2-7
clone_size: .
v_call: TRBV7-6

cdr3_nt: TGTGCCAGCAGTGAGGGACAGGGGGTCTCCTACGAGCAGTACTTC
cdr3_aa: CASSEGQGVSYEQYF
d_call: TRBD1
cdr3_length: 15
j_call: TRBJ2-7
clone_size: .
v_call: TRBV25-1

cdr3_nt: TGTGCCAGTAGTATATCGGGGTGGAGGAACGAGCAGTACTTC
cdr3_aa: CASSISGWRNEQYF
d_call: .
cdr3_length: 14
j_call: TRBJ2-7
clone_size: .
v_call: TRBV19

cdr3_nt: TGTGCCATCAGTGAGTATTCAAGAAAGAACACTGAAGCTTTCTTT
cdr3_aa: CAISEYSRKNTEAFF
d_call: .
cdr3_length: 15
j_call: TRBJ1-1
clone_size: once
v_call: TRBV10-3

cdr3_nt: TGCGCCAGCAGCCAGGGGGGCGGGAGGGGAGGCAATGAGCAGTTCTTC
cdr3_aa: CASSQGGGRGGNEQFF
d_call: TRBD2
cdr3_length: 16
j_call: TRBJ2-1
clone_size: .
v_call: TRBV4-1

cdr3_nt: TGTGCCAGCAGCTTATCTGGGAAAGAAGACGAGCAGTACTTC
cdr3_aa: CASSLSGKEDEQYF
d_call: .
cdr3_length: 14
j_call: TRBJ2-7
clone_size: .
v_call: TRBV7-9

cdr3_nt: TGTGCCAGCAGCCCGAGACCCTTAGGCGAGCAGTACTTC
cdr3_aa: CASSPRPLGEQYF
d_call: .
cdr3_length: 13
j_call: TRBJ2-7
clone_size: .
v_call: TRBV7-9

cdr3_nt: TGTGCCAGTAGTATTAACCCGACAGGAGGCTACACCTTC
cdr3_aa: CASSINPTGGYTF
d_call: .
cdr3_length: 13
j_call: TRBJ1-2
clone_size: .
v_call: TRBV19

cdr3_nt: TGTGCCAGCAGCTTAAGATTGTCGGGACACTATGGCTACACCTTC
cdr3_aa: CASSLRLSGHYGYTF
d_call: .
cdr3_length: 15
j_call: TRBJ1-2
clone_size: .
v_call: TRBV7-2

cdr3_nt: TGTGCCAGCAGCTCAGAGACGGGCCGGTACGAGCAGTACTTC
cdr3_aa: CASSSETGRYEQYF
d_call: .
cdr3_length: 14
j_call: TRBJ2-7
clone_size: .
v_call: TRBV28

cdr3_nt: TGTGCCAGCAGCTTGGCTGGGGCAGGGGAAAAACTGTTTTTT
cdr3_aa: CASSLAGAGEKLFF
d_call: .
cdr3_length: 14
j_call: TRBJ1-4
clone_size: .
v_call: TRBV5-4

cdr3_nt: TGCGCCAGCAGCCAAGCCCAGGACAGGGTGGACGGCTACACCTTC
cdr3_aa: CASSQAQDRVDGYTF
d_call: TRBD1
cdr3_length: 15
j_call: TRBJ1-2
clone_size: .
v_call: TRBV4-1